This T cell receptor (beta chain) was captured in a study of blood T cell repertoires in COVID-19 (dated by TCRdb to about 2020). Some background on the complete study: Samples covering the acute and convalescent phases of COVID-19 were provided by collaborators in the United States, Italy and Spain. Where available, HLA class I and class II types were taken from metadata supplied by the sample provider and were not determined by assay-based typing. A freely available public database, intended as a resource for researchers studying the immune response to SARS-CoV-2, is where the repertoires were released. The sample metadata nearly always contained a de-identified subject ID, COVID-19 status, age in years and sex. The samples were drawn from the first 160 participants of the ongoing ImmuneRACE study and from some 1,300 subjects provided by 6 global collaborators. The dataset comprised deeply sampled blood TCRbeta repertoires from subjects exposed to, actively infected with, or recovered from COVID-19. The material from the prospective study consisted of cDNA or gDNA derived from T cells, B-cell-depleted T cells, or PBMCs.

On the study overall, not on this receptor specifically: The amount of clinical and demographic metadata varied by source and participant and was provided uncurated.

In the prospective study, participants were roughly 18 to 95 years old, resided in about two dozen geographic areas of the United States, and were enrolled through a virtual design. In the prospective study, participants were assigned to cohorts based on the clinical history participants reported in a screening survey and a study questionnaire. Recovered participants in ImmuneRACE Cohort 3 were defined as having two consecutive negative NP/OP PCR tests, clearance from a healthcare professional, or resolution of symptoms. Each participant in the prospective study had whole blood, serum and a nasopharyngeal or oropharyngeal swab collected by mobile phlebotomists. Prospective study participants could optionally give additional blood draws and questionnaires over an approximately two-month period. Prospective study blood samples were shipped either frozen or at room temperature before DNA extraction.

This clone was seen many times. Its antigen target is currently unknown. No base quality information exists; no much larger clone differs at one position. TCRbeta CDR3 regions were amplified from genomic DNA by means of the immunoSEQ Assay, a bias-controlled multiplex PCR. The study's own analysis went as follows. Nucleated cell counts per sample were estimated from amplification of reference gene primers within the assay. To quantify the absolute abundance of each unique TCRbeta CDR3 rearrangement, sequence reads were collapsed and filtered. For each sample, productive Simpson clonality was calculated as the square root of Simpson's diversity index over productive rearrangements. TCRdb took over this immuneACCESS table, retaining in-frame rearrangements with V and J assigned. Such tables are incomplete; in checked studies, under half of the missing clones stem from an unresolved V gene, and the remainder is unexplained. V, J and clone size derive from that table, while D and trimming were established from the DNA sequence. The sample table shows 180,000 or so clones, and around 91% are seen once. 0.77% of the sample is taken by the ten largest.

Sequencing was performed on PBMCs or T cells enriched from blood (not recorded which). The clonotype originates from a woman under 30 who had recovered from COVID-19.

CDR3 region: CASSPSGRAYEQYF. The nucleotide sequence is TGTGCCAGCAGCCCGAGCGGGAGAGCCTACGAGCAGTACTTC. This chain is built from TRBV11-2 and TRBJ2-7; 8 central bases correspond to TRBD2. The germline V gene yields SGHAT for CDR1 and FQNNGV for CDR2. The cysteine opens and the phenylalanine closes a CDR3 of 14 amino acids. Only the CDR3 DNA is retained, 42 bases long and in frame from the first base. Compared with germline, V lacks 5 bases and J lacks 2 bases; bases without a gene match: 5.